This T cell receptor (beta chain) was captured in a study of OX40 agonist ivuxolimab in advanced cancers. The germline V gene encodes CDR1 SGHKS and CDR2 YYEKEE (reference sequence). The CDR3 spans 14 residues. Trimming pared 3 bases from V and 3 bases from J, leaving 13 bases between. TCRdb keeps only in-frame clones here, not all; method: immunoSEQ multiplex PCR. The sample gives some 43,000 clones, approximately 86% of which show up once; 15% is in the top ten. The source of this sequence is an adult with an advanced solid tumor such as melanoma, head and neck, liver or kidney cancer. Sequences were derived from CD4+ or CD8+ T cells sorted from blood, sampled in a trial of the OX40 agonist ivuxolimab. The chain combines TRBV5-5 with TRBJ2-7; D uncertain. The CDR3 coding sequence is TGTGCCAGCAGCTCTCGGCGTGATAACTACGAGCAGTACTTC. Translating gives CASSSRRDNYEQYF.